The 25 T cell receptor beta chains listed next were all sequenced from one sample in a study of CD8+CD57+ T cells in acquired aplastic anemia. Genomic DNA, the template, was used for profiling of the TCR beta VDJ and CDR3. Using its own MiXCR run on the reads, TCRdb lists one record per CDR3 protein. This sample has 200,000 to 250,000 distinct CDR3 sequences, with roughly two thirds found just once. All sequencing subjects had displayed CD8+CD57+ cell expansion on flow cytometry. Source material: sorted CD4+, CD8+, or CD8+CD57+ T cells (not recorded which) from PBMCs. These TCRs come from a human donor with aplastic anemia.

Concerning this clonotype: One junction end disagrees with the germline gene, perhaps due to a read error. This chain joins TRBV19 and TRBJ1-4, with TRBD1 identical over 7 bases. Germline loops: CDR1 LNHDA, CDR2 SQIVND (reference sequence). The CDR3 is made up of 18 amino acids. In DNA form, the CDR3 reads TGTGCCAGTAGTATTAGTTTATCGGGGACAGCTACTATTGAAAAACTGTTTTTT. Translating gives CASSISLSGTATIEKLFF.

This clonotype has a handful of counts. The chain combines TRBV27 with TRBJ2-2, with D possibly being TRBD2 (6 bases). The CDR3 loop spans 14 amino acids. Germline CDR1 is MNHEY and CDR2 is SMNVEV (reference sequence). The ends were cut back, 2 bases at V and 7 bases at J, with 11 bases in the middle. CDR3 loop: CASSLGTAHGELFF. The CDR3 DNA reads TGTGCCAGCAGTTTAGGGACTGCTCACGGGGAGCTGTTTTTT.

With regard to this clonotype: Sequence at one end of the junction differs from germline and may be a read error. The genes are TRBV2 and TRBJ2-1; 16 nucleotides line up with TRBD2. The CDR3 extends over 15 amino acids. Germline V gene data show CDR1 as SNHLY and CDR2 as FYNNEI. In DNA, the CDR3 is TGTGTCAGCAGTGATGGGACTAGCGGGGGGGATGAGCAGTTCTTC. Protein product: CVSSDGTSGGDEQFF.

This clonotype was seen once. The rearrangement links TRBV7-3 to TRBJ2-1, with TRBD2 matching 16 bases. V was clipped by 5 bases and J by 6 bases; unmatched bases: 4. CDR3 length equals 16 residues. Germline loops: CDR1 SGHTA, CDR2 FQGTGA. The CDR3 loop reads CASSPGTSGRVNEQFF. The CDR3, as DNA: TGTGCCAGCAGCCCCGGGACTAGCGGGAGGGTCAATGAGCAGTTCTTC.

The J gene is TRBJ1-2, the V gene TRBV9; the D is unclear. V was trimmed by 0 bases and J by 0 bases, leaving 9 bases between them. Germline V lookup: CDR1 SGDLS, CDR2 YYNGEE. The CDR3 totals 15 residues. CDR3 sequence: CASSVGTTSNYGYTF. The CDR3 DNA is TGTGCCAGCAGCGTAGGGACCACCTCTAACTATGGCTACACCTTC.

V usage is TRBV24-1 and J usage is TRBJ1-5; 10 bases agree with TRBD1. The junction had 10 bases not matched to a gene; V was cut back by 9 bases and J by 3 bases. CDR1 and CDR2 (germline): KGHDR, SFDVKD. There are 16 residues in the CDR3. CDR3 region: CATSHGTGASNQPQHF. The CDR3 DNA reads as TGTGCCACCTCACACGGGACAGGGGCCTCCAATCAGCCCCAGCATTTT.

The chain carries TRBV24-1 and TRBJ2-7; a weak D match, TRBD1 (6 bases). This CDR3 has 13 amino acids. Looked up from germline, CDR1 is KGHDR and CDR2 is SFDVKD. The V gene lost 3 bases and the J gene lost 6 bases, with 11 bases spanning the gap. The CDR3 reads CATSDGRGSEQYF. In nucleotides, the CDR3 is TGTGCCACCAGTGATGGCAGGGGCAGCGAGCAGTACTTC.

The CDR3 DNA reads as TGTGCCAGCAGTGAACGTGCAGTGAGCACAGATACGCAGTATTTT. Encoded protein: CASSERAVSTDTQYF. The chain joins TRBV25-1 to TRBJ2-3; D not resolved. The germline V gene encodes CDR1 MGHDK and CDR2 SYGVNS. This CDR3 contains 15 residues. The V end lost 2 bases, the J end lost 0 bases, and 9 bases lay between the germline ends. Variable domain in full (rest from reference TRBV25-1 and TRBJ2-3): EADIYQTPRYLVIGTGKKITLECSQTMGHDKMYWYQQDPGMELHLIHYSYGVNSTEKGDLSSESTVSRIRTEHFPLTLESARPSHTSQYLCASSERAVSTDTQYFGPGTRLTVL.

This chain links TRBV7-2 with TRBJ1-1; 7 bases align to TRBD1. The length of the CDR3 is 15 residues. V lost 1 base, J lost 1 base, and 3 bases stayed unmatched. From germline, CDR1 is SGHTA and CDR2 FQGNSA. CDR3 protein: CASSLGGQTNTEAFF. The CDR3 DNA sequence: TGTGCCAGCAGCTTAGGGGGACAGACGAACACTGAAGCTTTCTTT.

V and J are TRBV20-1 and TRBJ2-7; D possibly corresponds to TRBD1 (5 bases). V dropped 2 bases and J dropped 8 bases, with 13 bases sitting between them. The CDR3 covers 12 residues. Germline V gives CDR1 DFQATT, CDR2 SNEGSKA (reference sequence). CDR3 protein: CSARKQGRKQYF. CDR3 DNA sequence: TGCAGTGCTAGAAAGCAGGGTAGGAAGCAGTACTTC.

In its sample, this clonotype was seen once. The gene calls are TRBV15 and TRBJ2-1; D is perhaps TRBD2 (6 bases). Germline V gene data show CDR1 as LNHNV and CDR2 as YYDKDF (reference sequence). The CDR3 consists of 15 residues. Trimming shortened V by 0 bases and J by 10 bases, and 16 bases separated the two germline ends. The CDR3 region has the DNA TGTGCCACCAGCAGAGAACGGACTACCACGGGGGAGCAGTTCTTC. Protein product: CATSRERTTTGEQFF. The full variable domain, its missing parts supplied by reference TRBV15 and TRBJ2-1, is DAMVIQNPRYQVTQFGKPVTLSCSQTLNHNVMYWYQQKSSQAPKLLFHYYDKDFNNEADTPDNFQSRRPNTSFCFLDIRSPGLGDTAMYLCATSRERTTTGEQFFGPGTRLTVL.

The CDR3: CSAGGTSGGLSSYEQYF. CDR3 nucleotides: TGCAGCGCTGGGGGGACTAGCGGGGGCCTAAGCTCCTACGAGCAGTACTTC. The chain uses TRBV29-1 and TRBJ2-7; TRBD2 agrees at 14 bases. The trim removed 7 bases at V and 0 bases at J, leaving 11 bases unmatched. Looked up from germline, CDR1 is SQVTM and CDR2 is ANQGSEA. CDR3 length: 17 residues.

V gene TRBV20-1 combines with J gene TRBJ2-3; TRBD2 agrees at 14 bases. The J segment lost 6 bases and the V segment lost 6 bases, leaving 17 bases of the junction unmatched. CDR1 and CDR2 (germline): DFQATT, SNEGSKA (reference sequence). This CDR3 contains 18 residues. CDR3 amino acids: CSANSLYGTSGRMDTQYF. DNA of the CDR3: TGCAGTGCCAACTCGCTCTATGGGACTAGCGGGAGAATGGATACGCAGTATTTT.

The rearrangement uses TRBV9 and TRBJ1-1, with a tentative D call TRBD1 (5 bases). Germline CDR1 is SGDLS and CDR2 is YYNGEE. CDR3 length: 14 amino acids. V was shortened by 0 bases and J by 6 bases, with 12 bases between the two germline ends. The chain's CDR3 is CASSVAPRTPEAFF. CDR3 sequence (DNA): TGTGCCAGCAGCGTAGCTCCAAGGACACCTGAAGCTTTCTTT. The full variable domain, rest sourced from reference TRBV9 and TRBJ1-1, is DSGVTQTPKHLITATGQRVTLRCSPRSGDLSVYWYQQSLDQGLQFLIQYYNGEERAKGNILERFSAQQFPDLHSELNLSSLELGDSALYFCASSVAPRTPEAFFGQGTRLTVV.

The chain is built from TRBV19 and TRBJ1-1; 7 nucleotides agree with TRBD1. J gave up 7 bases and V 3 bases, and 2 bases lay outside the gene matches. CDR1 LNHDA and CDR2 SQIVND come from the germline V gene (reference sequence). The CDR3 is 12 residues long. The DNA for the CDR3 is TGTGCCAGTAGTATTCGGACAGGTGAAGCTTTCTTT. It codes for CASSIRTGEAFF.

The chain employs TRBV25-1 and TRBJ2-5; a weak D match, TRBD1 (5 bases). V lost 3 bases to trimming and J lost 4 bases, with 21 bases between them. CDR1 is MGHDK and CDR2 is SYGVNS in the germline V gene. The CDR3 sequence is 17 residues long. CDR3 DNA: TGTGCCAGCAGTGACGGGTCCGTGACAGAACCCCTAGAGACCCAGTACTTC. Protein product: CASSDGSVTEPLETQYF.

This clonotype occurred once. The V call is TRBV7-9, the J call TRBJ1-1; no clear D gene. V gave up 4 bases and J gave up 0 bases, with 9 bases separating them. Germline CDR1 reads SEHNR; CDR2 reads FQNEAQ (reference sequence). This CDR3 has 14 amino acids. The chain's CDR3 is CASSSTILNTEAFF. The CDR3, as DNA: TGTGCCAGCAGCTCGACAATTTTGAACACTGAAGCTTTCTTT. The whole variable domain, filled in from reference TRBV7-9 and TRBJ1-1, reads DTGVSQNPRHKITKRGQNVTFRCDPISEHNRLYWYRQTLGQGPEFLTYFQNEAQLEKSRLLSDRFSAERPKGSFSTLEIQRTEQGDSAMYLCASSSTILNTEAFFGQGTRLTVV.

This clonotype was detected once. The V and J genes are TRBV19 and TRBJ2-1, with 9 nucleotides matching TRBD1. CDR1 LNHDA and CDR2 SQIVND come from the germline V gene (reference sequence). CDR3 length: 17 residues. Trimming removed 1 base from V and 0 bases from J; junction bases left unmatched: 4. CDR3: CASSIATGGTSYNEQFF. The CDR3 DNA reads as TGTGCCAGTAGTATAGCGACAGGGGGAACCTCCTACAATGAGCAGTTCTTC.

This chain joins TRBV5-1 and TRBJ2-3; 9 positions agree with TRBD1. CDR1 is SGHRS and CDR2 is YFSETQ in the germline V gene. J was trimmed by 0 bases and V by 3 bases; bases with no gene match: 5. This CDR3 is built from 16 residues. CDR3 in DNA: TGCGCCAGCAGCTACAAGACAGGGGGGAGCACAGATACGCAGTATTTT. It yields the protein CASSYKTGGSTDTQYF.

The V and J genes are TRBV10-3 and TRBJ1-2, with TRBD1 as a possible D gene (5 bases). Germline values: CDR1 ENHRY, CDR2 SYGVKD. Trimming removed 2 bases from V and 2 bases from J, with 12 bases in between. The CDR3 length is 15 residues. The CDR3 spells CAISENRSPNYGYTF. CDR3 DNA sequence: TGTGCCATCAGTGAGAACAGGAGCCCAAACTATGGCTACACCTTC.

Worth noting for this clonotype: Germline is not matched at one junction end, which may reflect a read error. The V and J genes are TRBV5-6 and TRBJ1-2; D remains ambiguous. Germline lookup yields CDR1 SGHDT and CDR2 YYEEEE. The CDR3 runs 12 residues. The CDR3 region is CASNTVDYGHTF. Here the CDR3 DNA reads TGTGCCAGTAACACAGTGGATTATGGCCACACCTTC.

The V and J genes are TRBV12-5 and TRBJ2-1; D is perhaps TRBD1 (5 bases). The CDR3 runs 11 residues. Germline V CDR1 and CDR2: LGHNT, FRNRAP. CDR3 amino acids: CASSLGAEQFF. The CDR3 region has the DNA TGTGCCAGCAGTTTAGGGGCTGAGCAGTTCTTC.

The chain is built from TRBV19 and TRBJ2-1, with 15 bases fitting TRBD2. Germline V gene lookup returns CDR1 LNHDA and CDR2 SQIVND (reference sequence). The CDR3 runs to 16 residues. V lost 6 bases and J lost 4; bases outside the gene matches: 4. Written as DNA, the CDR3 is TGTGCCAGTAGGGGACTAGCGGGGGGTTTTTACAATGAGCAGTTCTTC. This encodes CASRGLAGGFYNEQFF.

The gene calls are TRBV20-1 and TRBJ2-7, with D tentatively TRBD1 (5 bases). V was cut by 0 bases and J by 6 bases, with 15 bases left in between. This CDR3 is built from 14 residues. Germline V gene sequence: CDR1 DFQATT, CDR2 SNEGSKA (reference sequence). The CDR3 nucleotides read TGCAGTGCTAGAGATACAGGCCCCTCGGCCGAGCAGTACTTC. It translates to CSARDTGPSAEQYF.

This CDR3 is CASSIAMTVGTSGNTIYF. As DNA, the CDR3 is TGTGCCAGTAGTATAGCTATGACAGTAGGCACTTCTGGAAACACCATATATTTT. The chain is built from TRBV19 and TRBJ1-3; a possible D gene is TRBD1 (5 bases). From germline, CDR1 is LNHDA and CDR2 SQIVND (reference sequence). Trimming pared 1 base from V and 1 base from J, leaving 17 bases between. The CDR3 consists of 18 residues. The whole variable domain, filled in from reference TRBV19 and TRBJ1-3, reads DGGITQSPKYLFRKEGQNVTLSCEQNLNHDAMYWYRQDPGQGLRLIYYSQIVNDFQKGDIAEGYSVSREKKESFPLTVTSAQKNPTAFYLCASSIAMTVGTSGNTIYFGEGSWLTVV.